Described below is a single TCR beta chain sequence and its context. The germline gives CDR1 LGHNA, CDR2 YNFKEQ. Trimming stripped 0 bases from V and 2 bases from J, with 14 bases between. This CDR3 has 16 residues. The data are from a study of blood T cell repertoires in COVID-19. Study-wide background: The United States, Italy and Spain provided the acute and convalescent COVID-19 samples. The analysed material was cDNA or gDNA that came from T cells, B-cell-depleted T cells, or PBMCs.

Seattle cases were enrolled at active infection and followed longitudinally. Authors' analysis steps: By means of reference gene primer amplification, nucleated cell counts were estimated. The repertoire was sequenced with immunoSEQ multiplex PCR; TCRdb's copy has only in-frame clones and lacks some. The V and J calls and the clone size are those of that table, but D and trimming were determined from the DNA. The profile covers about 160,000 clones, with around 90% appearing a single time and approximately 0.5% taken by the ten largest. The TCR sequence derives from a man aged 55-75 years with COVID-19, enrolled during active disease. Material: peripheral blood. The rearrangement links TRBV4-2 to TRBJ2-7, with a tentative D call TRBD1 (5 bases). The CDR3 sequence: CASSQEGAGSTYEQYF. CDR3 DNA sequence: TGTGCCAGCAGCCAAGAAGGGGCCGGCAGTACCTACGAGCAGTACTTC.